One and the same sample provided the 24 T cell receptor beta chains below, sequenced in a study of cytomegalovirus exposure and HLA in healthy donors listed by TCRdb under 2017. Libraries were prepared through the immunoSEQ multiplex PCR assay. The multiplex PCR relied on a mix of 60 forward primers for TCR Vbeta segments and 13 reverse primers for TCR Jbeta segments. Imported from immuneACCESS, the table was reduced by TCRdb to in-frame sequences with V and J called. These copies leave out some clones; in studies compared against another copy, an unresolved V gene accounts for under half, and the cause of the remainder is not known. Across this sample there are 210,000 or so clones, with approximately 80% seen only once. In total, the top ten clones hold 1.2% to 1.5% of the sample. The sample consisted of PBMCs. All receptors come from a girl aged 10-17 years in good health and CMV-seronegative.

The V and J genes are TRBV28 and TRBJ1-5; 12 bases fit TRBD1. Per germline, CDR1 MDHEN and CDR2 SYDVKM. The CDR3 consists of 19 residues. V lost 3 bases, J lost 6 bases, and 15 bases stayed unmatched. The CDR3 region is CASSFVPGTGGEWGQPQHF. CDR3 nucleotide sequence: TGTGCCAGCAGTTTTGTACCCGGGACAGGGGGCGAGTGGGGTCAGCCCCAGCATTTT.

The chain couples TRBV27 to TRBJ1-2, with D unresolved. CDR1 is MNHEY and CDR2 is SMNVEV in the germline V gene (reference sequence). Trimming stripped 6 bases from V and 7 bases from J, with 21 bases between. This CDR3 comprises 15 residues. CDR3: CASSPTNVFSGGYTF. DNA for the CDR3: TGTGCCAGCAGCCCGACAAACGTTTTTTCAGGTGGCTACACCTTC.

The chain employs TRBV29-1 and TRBJ1-2; 9 positions agree with TRBD1. The germline CDR1 and CDR2 sequences are SQVTM and ANQGSEA. This CDR3 contains 12 residues. With V trimmed by 6 bases and J by 12 bases, 11 bases remained unmatched. This CDR3 is CSVTMDRGVDTF. In DNA, the CDR3 is TGCAGCGTGACAATGGACAGGGGAGTGGACACCTTC.

This clone occurred once. The rearrangement uses TRBV6-1 and TRBJ1-2, with TRBD1 identical over 9 bases. This CDR3 is 13 amino acids long. Germline V gene lookup returns CDR1 MNHNS and CDR2 SASEGT. V lost 6 bases, J lost 7 bases, and 6 bases stayed unmatched. CDR3 coding DNA: TGTGCCAGCAGGGGGACAGGGCGGGCTGGCTACACCTTC. Translation gives CASRGTGRAGYTF.

This clone was found a few times. This chain joins TRBV7-9 and TRBJ1-5; 8 nucleotides align to TRBD1. The trim removed 5 bases at V and 5 bases at J, leaving 2 bases unmatched. CDR3 length equals 13 residues. In germline, CDR1 is SEHNR, CDR2 FQNEAQ (reference sequence). The CDR3 protein is CASSRTGYQPQHF. The CDR3 DNA sequence: TGTGCCAGCAGCCGGACAGGGTATCAGCCCCAGCATTTT. Variable domain in full (rest from reference TRBV7-9 and TRBJ1-5): DTGVSQNPRHKITKRGQNVTFRCDPISEHNRLYWYRQTLGQGPEFLTYFQNEAQLEKSRLLSDRFSAERPKGSFSTLEIQRTEQGDSAMYLCASSRTGYQPQHFGDGTRLSIL.

The chain employs TRBV6-9 and TRBJ1-1; D remains ambiguous. V was shortened by 5 bases and J by 7 bases, with 17 bases between the two germline ends. CDR3 size: 14 residues. Germline-derived CDR1 and CDR2 are MNHGY and SVAAGI. CDR3 amino acids: CASSAWRPPDEAFF. In DNA form, the CDR3 reads TGTGCCAGCAGTGCTTGGAGGCCCCCCGATGAAGCTTTCTTT.

V and J are TRBV29-1 and TRBJ2-1; maybe TRBD1 (6 bases). Germline V gives CDR1 SQVTM, CDR2 ANQGSEA. Trimming removed 8 bases from V and 1 base from J, with 12 bases in between. The CDR3 spans 13 residues. This CDR3 reads CSWAGVSYNEQFF. CDR3 DNA sequence: TGCAGCTGGGCAGGGGTTTCCTACAATGAGCAGTTCTTC.

The chain uses TRBV2 and TRBJ1-1, with D unresolved. Germline V gene sequence: CDR1 SNHLY, CDR2 FYNNEI. Trimming cost V 4 bases and J 6 bases, with 15 bases left between them. The CDR3 runs to 14 residues. The CDR3 nucleotides are TGTGCCAGCAGTGCCGGGAGAGCGGGCGCTGAAGCTTTCTTT. It is translated as CASSAGRAGAEAFF. Looking up the rest from reference TRBV2 and TRBJ1-1 gives the full variable domain: EPEVTQTPSHQVTQMGQEVILRCVPISNHLYFYWYRQILGQKVEFLVSFYNNEISEKSEIFDDQFSVERPDGSNFTLKIRSTKLEDSAMYFCASSAGRAGAEAFFGQGTRLTVV.

The chain joins TRBV25-1 to TRBJ1-1; TRBD1 is a possible D gene (6 bases). The CDR3 extends over 14 amino acids. Trimming took off 6 bases at V and 0 bases at J, with 11 bases between the two ends. Looked up from germline, CDR1 is MGHDK and CDR2 is SYGVNS. The chain's CDR3 is CASSPGQMNTEAFF. CDR3 sequence (DNA): TGTGCCAGCAGCCCCGGACAGATGAACACTGAAGCTTTCTTT.

The V call is TRBV9, the J call TRBJ1-2, with 9 bases lining up with TRBD1. Germline values: CDR1 SGDLS, CDR2 YYNGEE. The CDR3 is 13 amino acids. Trimming at V came to 0 bases and at J to 7 bases, leaving 1 base not matched to a gene. The CDR3 loop reads CASSVEQGAGYTF. The CDR3 DNA is TGTGCCAGCAGCGTAGAACAGGGGGCTGGCTACACCTTC.

Regarding this clone: One end of the junction does not line up with germline, which may come from a read error. The chain joins TRBV7-9 to TRBJ1-1; D unresolved. Per germline, CDR1 SEHNR and CDR2 FQNEAQ (reference sequence). The CDR3 has 12 amino acids. The CDR3 reads CSSSSGNTEAFF. CDR3 nucleotide sequence: TGTTCCAGCAGCTCGGGAAACACTGAAGCTTTCTTT. Full variable domain (remainder filled in from reference TRBV7-9 and TRBJ1-1): DTGVSQNPRHKITKRGQNVTFRCDPISEHNRLYWYRQTLGQGPEFLTYFQNEAQLEKSRLLSDRFSAERPKGSFSTLEIQRTEQGDSAMYLCSSSSGNTEAFFGQGTRLTVV.

The CDR3 bases are TGTGCCAGTAGTACCCGGGAGCGCTGGTACCGCTCTGGGGCCAACGTCCTGACTTTC. It specifies CASSTRERWYRSGANVLTF. The chain has TRBV19 and TRBJ2-6, with a tentative D call TRBD2 (6 bases). Germline loops: CDR1 LNHDA, CDR2 SQIVND (reference sequence). V was shortened by 4 bases and J by 0 bases, with 19 bases between the two germline ends. The CDR3 length is 19 residues.

This chain uses TRBV9 with TRBJ1-5; possibly TRBD1 for D (5 bases). Germline CDR1 is SGDLS and CDR2 is YYNGEE. Trimming took 0 bases from V and 5 from J, leaving 12 bases between them. CDR3 size: 15 residues. The CDR3 is CASSVGGTRDQPQHF. The CDR3 coding sequence is TGTGCCAGCAGCGTAGGCGGGACCCGAGATCAGCCCCAGCATTTT.

This clone was observed a handful of times. V is TRBV30 and J is TRBJ1-2; D is ambiguous. Germline-derived CDR1 and CDR2 are GTSNPN and SVGIG (reference sequence). Trimming took off 2 bases at V and 2 bases at J, with 15 bases between the two ends. The CDR3 is made up of 15 amino acids. The DNA for the CDR3 is TGTGCCTGGAGTAGTGGGCCCCTTGCGAACTATGGCTACACCTTC. Translated: CAWSSGPLANYGYTF.

CDR3 amino acids: CASSPSSGANVLTF. The CDR3 bases are TGTGCCAGCAGTCCATCCTCTGGGGCCAACGTCCTGACTTTC. The chain couples TRBV28 to TRBJ2-6; D unclear. Trimming took off 5 bases at V and 0 bases at J, with 5 bases between the two ends. CDR3 length: 14 amino acids. From germline, CDR1 is MDHEN and CDR2 SYDVKM.

CDR3 residues: CAWSGLAGSDTQYF. CDR3 bases: TGTGCCTGGAGTGGTTTGGCGGGGTCAGATACGCAGTATTTT. This sequence joins TRBV30 and TRBJ2-3; D is possibly TRBD2 (6 bases). The germline CDR1 and CDR2 sequences are GTSNPN and SVGIG (reference sequence). The CDR3 sequence is 14 residues long. V was trimmed by 1 base and J by 4 bases, leaving 12 bases between them.

The chain has TRBV18 and TRBJ1-2, with 7 positions matching TRBD1. Germline loops: CDR1 KGHSH, CDR2 LQKENI. V lost 3 bases and J lost 6; bases outside the gene matches: 7. The length of the CDR3 is 14 residues. CDR3 sequence reads: CASSPTTGPDGYTF. The DNA for the CDR3 is TGTGCCAGCTCACCGACGACAGGGCCGGATGGCTACACCTTC.

There are a few counts of this clone. The genes are TRBV6-5 and TRBJ2-7, with TRBD1 identical over 9 bases. CDR3 size: 13 residues. After removal of 5 bases from V and 4 bases from J, the junction contained 3 bases not matched to a gene. Germline-derived CDR1 and CDR2 are MNHEY and SVGAGI. For the CDR3, the DNA is TGTGCCAGCAGTGGCGGGACAGGGTACGAGCAGTACTTC. Its protein product is CASSGGTGYEQYF.

This chain connects TRBV5-1 to TRBJ1-6; D is unclear. Germline V gene sequence: CDR1 SGHRS, CDR2 YFSETQ. The CDR3 is made up of 13 amino acids. With 6 bases removed from V and 5 bases from J, the gap between germline ends came to 9 bases. In DNA, the CDR3 is TGCGCCAGCAACTACCGGGATAATTCACCCCTCCACTTT. Amino acid sequence: CASNYRDNSPLHF.

The chain couples TRBV5-1 to TRBJ2-5; 10 nucleotides align to TRBD2. The DNA end is a closer match to TRBJ2-7, so the J assignment may be wrong. Germline-derived CDR1 and CDR2 are SGHRS and YFSETQ. The CDR3 is made up of 17 amino acids. In nucleotides, the CDR3 is TGCGCCAGCAGCTTGGGGGCTAGCGGGAGACCCCCCTACGAGCAGTACTTC. Its protein is CASSLGASGRPPYEQYF.

The chain joins TRBV9 to TRBJ1-3; D uncertain. This CDR3 is built from 12 residues. CDR1 and CDR2 (germline): SGDLS, YYNGEE. V was shortened by 3 bases and J by 2 bases, with 3 bases between the two germline ends. The CDR3 loop reads CASSGAGNTIYF. The CDR3 DNA reads TGTGCCAGCAGCGGAGCTGGAAACACCATATATTTT.

The rearrangement joins TRBV9 to TRBJ1-1; maybe TRBD1 (6 bases). CDR3 length: 14 amino acids. Germline V gene lookup returns CDR1 SGDLS and CDR2 YYNGEE. V was cut by 2 bases and J by 4 bases, with 12 bases left in between. As DNA, the CDR3 is TGTGCCAGCAGCGTGCACAGGGTCGCCACTGAAGCTTTCTTT. Amino acid sequence: CASSVHRVATEAFF. Complete variable domain (other parts from reference TRBV9 and TRBJ1-1): DSGVTQTPKHLITATGQRVTLRCSPRSGDLSVYWYQQSLDQGLQFLIQYYNGEERAKGNILERFSAQQFPDLHSELNLSSLELGDSALYFCASSVHRVATEAFFGQGTRLTVV.

This clone has more than one count but fewer than ten. This chain joins TRBV19 and TRBJ1-1; TRBD1 agrees at 10 bases. The trim removed 3 bases at V and 12 bases at J, leaving 10 bases unmatched. The CDR3 is made up of 14 amino acids. Germline CDR1 reads LNHDA; CDR2 reads SQIVND (reference sequence). The CDR3 DNA is TGTGCCAGTAGTATCTCGTATTCGGGACAGGGGACTTTCTTT. It specifies CASSISYSGQGTFF.

This chain uses TRBV6-5 with TRBJ1-5; no firm D call. This CDR3 is built from 14 residues. The germline V gene encodes CDR1 MNHEY and CDR2 SVGAGI. Trimming pared 4 bases from V and 4 bases from J, leaving 11 bases between. Written as DNA, the CDR3 is TGTGCCAGCAGTTCCCTCTGGCCTAATCAGCCCCAGCATTTT. Translating it yields CASSSLWPNQPQHF.